The T cell receptor (beta chain) described here comes from a study of cytomegalovirus exposure and HLA in healthy donors. Study outcomes and limitations: It was only CMV serostatus that was available as immune exposure information.

Germline CDR1 is SSHAT and CDR2 is FNYEAQ (reference sequence). The CDR3 totals 13 residues. The PCR used 60 Vbeta and 13 Jbeta primers. The protocol was immunoSEQ multiplex PCR, while the TCRdb copy is restricted to in-frame clones and leaves out a portion. The repertoire holds about 120,000 clones, with about three fifths as singletons. A few counts support this clone. Its cognate antigen is unknown. A read error may produce the germline difference seen at one junction end. The TCR originated in a middle-aged woman in good health and CMV-seropositive. The rearrangement joins TRBV7-7 to TRBJ2-7; the D is unclear. Sequenced sample: PBMCs. CDR3 protein: CASSPTPNYEQYF. The CDR3 coding sequence is TGTGCTAGCAGCCCGACACCGAACTACGAGCAGTACTTC.